These T cell receptor beta chains were read from a single sample in a study of radiotherapy plus CTLA-4 blockade in lung cancer. Generated by immunoSEQ multiplex PCR, the TCRdb table keeps only in-frame clones and is missing some. In the table there are some 87,000 clones, over 80% of which are singletons. The starting material was peripheral blood, obtained from a patient treated with radiotherapy plus ipilimumab. Receptor source: a human donor with non-small cell lung cancer that progressed on radiotherapy plus ipilimumab. The CDR3 runs from the conserved cysteine through the conserved F or W. Fields, in order: clone size, V gene, D gene, J gene, CDR3 DNA, CDR3 protein. A D gene is named only where the DNA matches it firmly. The size of a clone is reported for some rows only, either as once, few or many, or as a class for expanded clones.

-,TRBV6-6,-,TRBJ1-1,TGTGCCAGCAGTTACAGGGGAAACACTGAAGCTTTCTTT,CASSYRGNTEAFF
-,TRBV18,-,TRBJ2-5,TGTGCCAGCTCACCGGGTGCCAGCGAGACCCAGTACTTC,CASSPGASETQYF
-,TRBV2,TRBD1,TRBJ2-2,TGTGCCAGCTCGGGACAGGGGGCCTTAGGGGAGCTGTTTTTT,CASSGQGALGELFF
-,TRBV10-3,TRBD1,TRBJ2-3,TGTGCCATCAGAGAGGGACAGGGGATTAGCACAGATACGCAGTATTTT,CAIREGQGISTDTQYF
-,TRBV7-2,-,TRBJ1-2,TGTGCCAGCAGCCCGGGGGGCCTTGGCTACACCTTC,CASSPGGLGYTF
-,TRBV7-2,-,TRBJ2-7,TGTGCCAGCAGCTACCAAAGCGAGCAGTACTTC,CASSYQSEQYF
-,TRBV4-3,-,TRBJ1-2,TGCGCCAGCAGCCCGCCGGGACCGTCAAGCTATGGCTACACCTTC,CASSPPGPSSYGYTF
few,TRBV10-3,-,TRBJ1-5,TGTGCCACGCAGACTGGACAGTTCAATCAGCCCCAGCATTTT,CATQTGQFNQPQHF
-,TRBV9,-,TRBJ1-4,TGTGCCAGCAGCCTATGGGGAACAACTAATGAAAAACTGTTTTTT,CASSLWGTTNEKLFF
-,TRBV6-5,-,TRBJ1-2,TGTGCCAGCAGTAAAACAGGGAACTATGGCTACACCTTC,CASSKTGNYGYTF
-,TRBV25-1,-,TRBJ2-3,TGTGCCAGCAGTGAGGGGACGCAGGGTACAGATACGCAGTATTTT,CASSEGTQGTDTQYF
-,TRBV25-1,-,TRBJ1-2,TGTGCCAGCAGTGACCCGAGGGGGGCCTATGGCTACACCTTC,CASSDPRGAYGYTF
-,TRBV9,-,TRBJ1-2,TGTGCCAGCACCGTAGGAGGTCGGAGCATCTCCTTC,CASTVGGRSISF
-,TRBV27,-,TRBJ1-1,TGTGCCAGCAGTTTAGGGGGAGTGAACACTGAAGCTTTCTTT,CASSLGGVNTEAFF
-,TRBV5-6,-,TRBJ1-6,TGTGCCAGCAGCCAAAACACCAACATGAATGCCTCACCCCTCCACTTT,CASSQNTNMNASPLHF
-,TRBV30,TRBD2,TRBJ2-5,TGTGCCTGGAGTCGGGGGAGGGAACAGACCCAGTACTTC,CAWSRGREQTQYF
-,TRBV2,-,TRBJ2-5,TGTGCCAGCAGTGAGACGCAAGAGACCCAGTACTTC,CASSETQETQYF
once,TRBV11-3,-,TRBJ2-2,TGTGCCAGCAGCTTAGGTGTCACCTACACCGGGGAGCTGTTTTTT,CASSLGVTYTGELFF
-,TRBV11-2,-,TRBJ2-7,TGTGCCAGCAGCACACACAGCTTTCTGACGTACGAGCAGTACTTC,CASSTHSFLTYEQYF
-,TRBV7-2,TRBD2,TRBJ2-5,TGTGCCAGCAGCTTAGGGACTAGTGTCCTTCTAGAGACCCAGTACTTC,CASSLGTSVLLETQYF
-,TRBV7-8,-,TRBJ1-5,TGTGCCAGCAGCTTAGGGGGACATGGGAGCAATCAGCCCCAGCATTTT,CASSLGGHGSNQPQHF
-,TRBV4-3,-,TRBJ2-7,TGCGCCAGCAGCATATCGACAGGCGCGATCTACGAGCAGTACTTC,CASSISTGAIYEQYF
once,TRBV5-4,-,TRBJ1-2,TGTGCCAGCAGCTTAGGTCCGGTGCTTGGCTACACCTTC,CASSLGPVLGYTF
-,TRBV27,-,TRBJ1-5,TGTGCCAGCAGTTTTCTTACAGGGATTGATCAGCCCCAGCATTTT,CASSFLTGIDQPQHF
-,TRBV10-3,-,TRBJ1-1,TGTGCCACCGGGTTTGGGGCCACTGAAGCTTTCTTT,CATGFGATEAFF
-,TRBV19,TRBD1,TRBJ1-5,TGTGCCAGTAATCCCGCGGGGACAGCGGGCAATCAGCCCCAGCATTTT,CASNPAGTAGNQPQHF
-,TRBV7-2,-,TRBJ2-5,TGTGCCAGCAGGGTCGGTATCCAAGAGACCCAGTACTTC,CASRVGIQETQYF
-,TRBV7-9,TRBD1,TRBJ1-2,TGTGCCAGCAGCCGAGACAGGGGAGAGAATGGCTACACCTTC,CASSRDRGENGYTF
-,TRBV29-1,TRBD2,TRBJ2-2,TGCAGCGCCCGGACTAGCTTTATGAACACCGGGGAGCTGTTTTTT,CSARTSFMNTGELFF
-,TRBV28,-,TRBJ1-2,TGTGCCAGCAGTTTGCAGGTTAGCTATGGCTACACCTTC,CASSLQVSYGYTF
-,TRBV4-1,TRBD1,TRBJ1-3,TGCGCCAGCAGGACGGACAGGGGTGAGAACACCATATATTTT,CASRTDRGENTIYF
-,TRBV4-1,-,TRBJ1-2,TGCGCCAGCAGCCAAGATCCGGGCTTGAACTATGGCTACACCTTC,CASSQDPGLNYGYTF
-,TRBV5-1,TRBD1,TRBJ1-2,TGCGCCAGCAGCCCGACCGGGACAGGGGGCTATGGCTACACCTTC,CASSPTGTGGYGYTF
-,TRBV18,TRBD1,TRBJ2-7,TGTGCCAGCTCACCTTCGGGACAGACTCTCCTACTTAAGTACTTC,CASSPSGQTLLLKYF
-,TRBV5-1,-,TRBJ1-2,TGCGCCAGCAGGATCGGGGTGGCAGGGCCCTATGGCTACACCTTC,CASRIGVAGPYGYTF
-,TRBV6-6,-,TRBJ2-5,TGTGCCAGCAGTTCAATTTCCCCAGGGGTGGGAGAGACCCAGTACTTC,CASSSISPGVGETQYF
-,TRBV7-3,-,TRBJ1-1,TGTGCCAGCAGCTTAAGCGGGAACACTGAAGCTTTCTTT,CASSLSGNTEAFF
-,TRBV2,TRBD1,TRBJ1-5,TGTGCCACCACCCAGGGACAGGGTCATCAGCCCCAGCATTTT,CATTQGQGHQPQHF
-,TRBV7-9,-,TRBJ1-1,TGTGCCAGCATTGGAACAGGGCCCACTGAAGCTTTCTTT,CASIGTGPTEAFF
once,TRBV9,TRBD2,TRBJ2-5,TGTGCCAGCAGCGTACGGGGGGGAGAGACCCAGTACTTC,CASSVRGGETQYF
-,TRBV6-5,-,TRBJ1-6,TGTGCCAGCAGTTACTCCCGGGACATGTATTCACCCCTCCACTTT,CASSYSRDMYSPLHF
-,TRBV7-3,-,TRBJ1-5,TGTGCCAGCAGCTTAACGGGAACAGGGTATCAGCCCCAGCATTTT,CASSLTGTGYQPQHF
-,TRBV7-2,-,TRBJ2-5,TGTGCCAGCAGCTTACCAGGGTCGGTAGAGACCCAGTACTTC,CASSLPGSVETQYF
-,TRBV11-2,TRBD2,TRBJ2-3,TGTGCCAGCAGCGTCGTGCGGGGGGCCACAGATACGCAGTATTTT,CASSVVRGATDTQYF
-,TRBV7-2,-,TRBJ1-5,TGTGCCAGCAGCTCCCAGAGGAGCCAGCCCCAGCATTTT,CASSSQRSQPQHF
-,TRBV18,-,TRBJ1-4,TGTGCCAGCTCACCGGGCTCGGGCGGTAATGAAAAACTGTTTTTT,CASSPGSGGNEKLFF
-,TRBV28,TRBD1,TRBJ1-2,TGTGCCAGCACCGAAGGGGGACAGTCGACCTATGGCTACACCTTC,CASTEGGQSTYGYTF
once,TRBV27,-,TRBJ1-5,TGTGCCAGCAGTTCAAATAGCAATCAGCCCCAGCATTTT,CASSSNSNQPQHF